This record concerns one T cell receptor (beta chain) sequence. A read error may produce the germline difference seen at one junction end. This record belongs to a study of regulatory T cells in long-lasting Graves disease. The overall study: The definition of persistent Graves' disease was over 5 years of antithyroid drugs with positive TSH receptor antibodies.

Time point defined: persistent/refractory GD, antithyroid drugs over 5 years with positive TRAb. PBMCs provided the RNA from which the TCR library was made. Sequencing libraries for TCR beta were prepared with iRepertoire HTBI primers and Arm-PCR of CDR3 regions. TCRdb re-analysed the multiplex PCR reads in MiXCR, keeping a single row per CDR3 protein. The table includes roughly 450,000 distinct CDR3 sequences, around 21% detected once. Germline CDR1 and CDR2: SGHTA and FQGNSA. CDR3 size: 14 residues. The origin of this receptor is a female donor with Graves disease. The sample in question was peripheral blood mononuclear cells (PBMCs), obtained when the disease was refractory, from a patient treated with antithyroid drugs. This rearrangement joins TRBV7-2 to TRBJ1-2; possibly TRBD1 for D (6 bases). CDR3 coding DNA: TGTGCCAGCAGGCCTTACCCCAACGACGGGGGCCGAATCTTC. Its translation: CASRPYPNDGGRIF.